The 10 T cell receptor beta chains listed next were all sequenced from one sample in a study of cytomegalovirus exposure and HLA in healthy donors. Assay: immunoSEQ multiplex PCR; the TCRdb copy retains only in-frame clones and omits some. The table has roughly 150,000 clones, approximately 89% seen once. The sequencing input was PBMCs. These receptor sequences come from a young woman in good health and CMV-seropositive.

The CDR3 loop is CASSLVGAGANVLTF. CDR3 nucleotides: TGTGCCAGCAGCTTGGTGGGAGCTGGGGCCAACGTCCTGACTTTC. This chain links TRBV5-6 with TRBJ2-6, with D possibly TRBD2 on 5 matching bases. The CDR3 covers 15 residues. Germline V gives CDR1 SGHDT, CDR2 YYEEEE. V was clipped by 0 bases and J by 2 bases, with 6 bases between them.

The chain is built from TRBV2 and TRBJ2-5; 15 bases agree with TRBD2. The CDR3 contains 16 residues. Germline loops: CDR1 SNHLY, CDR2 FYNNEI. V shed 6 bases, J shed 5 bases, and the junction held 7 bases outside the gene matches. The CDR3 DNA follows: TGTGCCAGCAGAGCCTGGGGACTAGCGGGGGGTGAGACCCAGTACTTC. This encodes CASRAWGLAGGETQYF.

This clone was recorded once. The chain links TRBV15 to TRBJ2-7; 7 nucleotides match TRBD2. After removal of 0 bases from V and 9 bases from J, the junction contained 2 bases not matched to a gene. This CDR3 comprises 12 residues. Germline CDR1 reads LNHNV; CDR2 reads YYDKDF (reference sequence). In DNA form, the CDR3 reads TGTGCCACCAGCAGAGAGACTAGCCGGCAGTACTTC. Its protein product is CATSRETSRQYF. Full variable domain (outside the CDR3, taken from reference TRBV15 and TRBJ2-7): DAMVIQNPRYQVTQFGKPVTLSCSQTLNHNVMYWYQQKSSQAPKLLFHYYDKDFNNEADTPDNFQSRRPNTSFCFLDIRSPGLGDTAMYLCATSRETSRQYFGPGTRLTVT.

The gene calls are TRBV7-2 and TRBJ2-2, with D perhaps matching TRBD1 (5 bases). The CDR3 contains 13 residues. The V end lost 6 bases, the J end lost 2 bases, and 7 bases lay between the germline ends. Germline V CDR1 and CDR2: SGHTA, FQGNSA. The CDR3 DNA sequence: TGTGCCAGCAGGACAGCTAACACCGGGGAGCTGTTTTTT. This encodes CASRTANTGELFF.

J is TRBJ2-3 and V is TRBV6-1; TRBD1 aligns across 7 bases. This CDR3 spans 14 amino acids. From germline, CDR1 is MNHNS and CDR2 SASEGT. Germline trimming cut 6 bases from V and 1 base from J; bases unmatched to any gene: 4. The chain's CDR3 is CASSPTGRTDTQYF. The CDR3 DNA reads TGTGCCAGCAGCCCGACAGGGCGCACAGATACGCAGTATTTT.

The rearrangement links TRBV9 to TRBJ1-1; D ambiguous. Germline V CDR1 and CDR2: SGDLS, YYNGEE. The CDR3 contains 13 residues. V was trimmed by 0 bases and J by 3 bases, leaving 6 bases between them. The CDR3 protein is CASSVERDTEAFF. In nucleotides, the CDR3 is TGTGCCAGCAGCGTAGAGAGGGACACTGAAGCTTTCTTT.

The V call is TRBV28, the J call TRBJ1-3; no reliable D call. From germline, CDR1 is MDHEN and CDR2 SYDVKM. V was trimmed by 3 bases and J by 3 bases, leaving 18 bases between them. The CDR3 is 17 residues long. Written as DNA, the CDR3 is TGTGCCAGCAGTTTTCCAACCCCCGGAGGATTTGGAAACACCATATATTTT. Translated, it gives CASSFPTPGGFGNTIYF.

This clone has only a few counts. The rearrangement uses TRBV6-5 and TRBJ2-5; D uncertain. V was trimmed by 6 bases and J by 7 bases, leaving 12 bases between them. CDR1 MNHEY and CDR2 SVGAGI come from the germline V gene. The CDR3 runs 12 residues. CDR3 amino acids: CASSPNRWTQYF. The CDR3, as DNA: TGTGCCAGCAGCCCAAACCGGTGGACCCAGTACTTC.

The chain has TRBV5-1 and TRBJ2-5; the D gene is possibly TRBD1 (6 bases). The CDR3 is 14 amino acids. Trimming took 2 bases from V and 1 from J, leaving 9 bases between them. Per the germline V gene, CDR1 is SGHRS and CDR2 is YFSETQ. Here the CDR3 DNA reads TGCGCCAGCAGCTTCAGGGGTCTCCAAGAGACCCAGTACTTC. Encoded protein: CASSFRGLQETQYF.

The CDR3 is CASSPERQPQHF. In nucleotides, the CDR3 is TGTGCCAGCTCACCAGAGCGTCAGCCCCAGCATTTT. The chain couples TRBV18 to TRBJ1-5; D remains unclear. The germline V gene encodes CDR1 KGHSH and CDR2 LQKENI. This CDR3 is 12 amino acids long. The V end lost 2 bases, the J end lost 6 bases, and 5 bases lay between the germline ends.